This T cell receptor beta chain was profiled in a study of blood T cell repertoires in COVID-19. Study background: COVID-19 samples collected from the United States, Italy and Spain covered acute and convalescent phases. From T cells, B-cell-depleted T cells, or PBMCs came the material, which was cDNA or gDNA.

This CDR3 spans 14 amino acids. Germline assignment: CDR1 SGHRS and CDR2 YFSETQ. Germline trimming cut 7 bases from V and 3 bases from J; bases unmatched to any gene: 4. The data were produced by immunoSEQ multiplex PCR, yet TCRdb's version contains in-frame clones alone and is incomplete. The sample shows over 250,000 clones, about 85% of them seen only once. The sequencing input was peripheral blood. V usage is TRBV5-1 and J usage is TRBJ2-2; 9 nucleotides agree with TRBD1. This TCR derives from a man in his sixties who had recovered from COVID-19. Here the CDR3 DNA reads TGCGCCAGCGCGACAGGGGGGGACACCGGGGAGCTGTTTTTT. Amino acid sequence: CASATGGDTGELFF.